This T cell receptor beta chain was obtained from a study of beta chain features in type 1 diabetes. A few counts support this clone. The target antigen is unknown. Study-wide results and caveats: The study found moderately but significantly shorter TCRB CDR3s in all four CD4+ subsets of Type 1 diabetes patients. Individuals with type 1 diabetes displayed fewer insertions and more deletions at VDJ junctions. Naive, central memory and regulatory TCRB repertoires appeared more similar among patients than healthy donors.

V shed 1 base and J shed 0 bases, with 10 bases lying between them. Germline assignment: CDR1 MGHRA and CDR2 YSYEKL. This CDR3 contains 16 residues. Each sorted population was over 95% pure. The sequenced template was cDNA made from the entire isolated RNA. About 3.57 million reads, on average, came from each naive, central memory and regulatory T cell sample. The table came from immunoSEQ multiplex PCR; TCRdb's copy has only in-frame clones and leaves some out. The sample carries 300,000 to 350,000 clones, roughly a tenth recorded once. Sequences were obtained from central memory CD4+ T cells from blood. The chain links TRBV4-1 to TRBJ2-4; D is undetermined. The clonotype comes from a man aged 25-40 years with type 1 diabetes. The CDR3 protein is CASSQGSSGAKNIQYF. CDR3 in DNA: TGCGCCAGCAGCCAAGGATCGTCAGGAGCCAAAAACATTCAGTACTTC.